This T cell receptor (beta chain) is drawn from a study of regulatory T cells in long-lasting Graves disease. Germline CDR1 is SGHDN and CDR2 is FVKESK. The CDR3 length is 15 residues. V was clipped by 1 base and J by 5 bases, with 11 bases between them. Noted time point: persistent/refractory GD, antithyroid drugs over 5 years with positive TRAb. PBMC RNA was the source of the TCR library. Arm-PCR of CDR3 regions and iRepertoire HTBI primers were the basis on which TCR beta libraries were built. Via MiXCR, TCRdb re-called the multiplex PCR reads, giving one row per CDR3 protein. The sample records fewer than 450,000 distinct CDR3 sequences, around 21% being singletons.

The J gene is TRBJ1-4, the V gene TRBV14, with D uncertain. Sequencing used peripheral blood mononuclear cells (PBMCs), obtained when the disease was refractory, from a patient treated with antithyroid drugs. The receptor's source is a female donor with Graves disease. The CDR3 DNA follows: TGTGCCAGCAGCCAAGCGTCTTCAGGCAATGAAAAACTGTTTTTT. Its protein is CASSQASSGNEKLFF.